This T cell receptor (beta chain) was retrieved from a study of regulatory T cells in long-lasting Graves disease. Whole-study context: With positive TSH receptor antibodies and over 5 years of antithyroid drugs, Graves' disease was considered persistent.

Arm-PCR with iRepertoire HTBI primers amplified the CDR3 regions for these TCR beta libraries. Using its own MiXCR run on the multiplex PCR reads, TCRdb lists one record per CDR3 protein. The sample lists about 460,000 distinct CDR3 sequences, less than 25% seen once, with approximately 14% in the top ten. Time point noted: persistent/refractory GD, antithyroid drugs over 5 years with positive TRAb. With RNA extracted from PBMCs as input, the TCR library was made. At least ten counts were recorded for this clonotype. CDR3 size: 14 residues. The ends were cut back, 6 bases at V and 7 bases at J, with 19 bases in the middle. Germline V CDR1 and CDR2: DFQATT, SNEGSKA (reference sequence).

The V gene is TRBV20-1, the J gene TRBJ1-5; maybe TRBD1 (6 bases). This material consisted of peripheral blood mononuclear cells (PBMCs), taken when the disease was refractory, from a patient treated with antithyroid drugs. The clonotype comes from a female donor with Graves disease. CDR3 sequence: CSAPLTGNGQPQHF. In DNA form, the CDR3 reads TGCAGTGCCCCTCTAACAGGGAACGGGCAGCCCCAGCATTTT.